What follows describes a single TCR beta chain. Trimming stripped 0 bases from V and 4 bases from J, with 12 bases between. Germline values: CDR1 MNHEY, CDR2 SVGAGI. The CDR3 extends over 15 amino acids. The sample belongs to a study of OX40 agonist ivuxolimab in advanced cancers. Study context: Patient treatment consisted of intravenous ivuxolimab administration every 2 weeks at 0.01 to 10 mg/kg.

Sequencing used immunoSEQ multiplex PCR; TCRdb keeps in-frame clones, though not all of them. The sample has roughly 67,000 clones, roughly 84% seen once. With autoimmune disease history or systemic immunosuppression, patients were excluded. The clonotype was recovered from an adult with an advanced solid tumor such as melanoma, head and neck, liver or kidney cancer. The sequencing here drew on CD4+ or CD8+ T cells sorted from blood, taken in a trial of the OX40 agonist ivuxolimab. The rearrangement joins TRBV6-5 to TRBJ1-2, with D maybe TRBD1 (6 bases). Written as DNA, the CDR3 is TGTGCCAGCAGTTACTCGGGGGGGCAGGCCTATGGCTACACCTTC. This codes for CASSYSGGQAYGYTF.